This T cell receptor beta chain was retrieved from a study of regulatory T cells in long-lasting Graves disease. Assembly of TCR beta libraries relied on iRepertoire HTBI primers together with Arm-PCR of CDR3 regions. TCRdb reanalysed the multiplex PCR reads using MiXCR and keeps one entry per CDR3 protein. The repertoire consists of around 450,000 distinct CDR3 sequences, with approximately 15% occurring once and the leading ten covering 16%. As for this clonotype: Its antigen is unknown.

The germline V gene encodes CDR1 DFQATT and CDR2 SNEGSKA (reference sequence). V was clipped by 3 bases and J by 0 bases; unmatched bases: 13. This CDR3 has 19 amino acids. Time point indicated: newly diagnosed GD, antithyroid drugs for less than 3 months. PBMC-extracted RNA yielded the TCR library. The diagnosis of Graves' disease used American Thyroid Association guidelines. Study results and limitations: Under persistent disease, TRBV28, TRBJ1-2 and TRBJ2-5 were used preferentially.

These same records also appear under a second study, on T cells in Graves' hyperthyroidism and ophthalmopathy. This second study says: Using the HTBI primer set, a first-round RT-PCR was run on the TCR CDR3. Model-based prediction identified ophthalmopathy a median 6.5 months prior to its onset.

The chain uses TRBV20-1 and TRBJ2-6; 8 nucleotides agree with TRBD1. The receptor's source is a woman aged 25 to 39 with Graves disease. Sequencing was performed on peripheral blood mononuclear cells (PBMCs), taken at new diagnosis, from a patient treated with antithyroid drugs. The CDR3 DNA follows: TGCAGTGCTAGTCCAACAGGGGGAACTCACTTCTCTGGGGCCAACGTCCTGACTTTC. It specifies CSASPTGGTHFSGANVLTF.